This paragraph covers one TCR beta chain sequence. The antigen remains unidentified. The entry originates in a study of shared clonotypes between healthy human individuals. The V gene's germline CDR1 is MGHRA and CDR2 YSYEKL. Trimming cost V 3 bases and J 5 bases, with 13 bases left between them. The CDR3 has 14 amino acids. Overall study results and limits: The study found about 5.1% of naive CD4 clonotypes shared across four donors. Naive subsets generally exceeded memory subsets in estimated richness.

Only in-frame clones appear in the TCRdb table, and some are missing; sequencing was by immunoSEQ multiplex PCR. The table records millions of clones, about 95% of them present only once. Naive CD8 cells comprised CD45RO-negative, CCR7-positively selected cells, excluding terminally differentiated effector memory CD45RA+ cells. The TCR originated in a man younger than 35 in good health. V gene TRBV4-1 combines with J gene TRBJ2-5, with D tentatively TRBD2 (6 bases). The specimen was naive CD8+ T cells sorted from blood. CDR3 coding DNA: TGCGCCAGCAGCCACAGACTAGTTCGGGAGACCCAGTACTTC. It specifies CASSHRLVRETQYF.